This is a list of T cell receptor beta chains from one sample in a study of shared clonotypes between healthy human individuals. Clones were read by immunoSEQ multiplex PCR, and TCRdb kept only the in-frame ones, dropping some. The sample lists some 1.5 million clones, over 95% occurring once. Sequencing was carried out using naive CD4+ T cells sorted from blood. The receptors shown here come from a man younger than 45 in good health. CDR3s include the opening cysteine and the closing phenylalanine or tryptophan. Each record gives: D gene, clone size, V gene, J gene, CDR3 protein, CDR3 DNA. The D gene is left open where the match is weak. Expanded clones are given a class, and other clones once, few, many or no size at all.

d_call: TRBD2; clone_size: -; v_call: TRBV9; j_call: TRBJ2-1; cdr3_aa: CASSAWGGSYNEQFF; cdr3_nt: TGTGCCAGCAGCGCGTGGGGGGGCTCCTACAATGAGCAGTTCTTC
d_call: -; clone_size: -; v_call: TRBV4-2; j_call: TRBJ2-3; cdr3_aa: CASSQDALADTQYF; cdr3_nt: TGTGCCAGCAGCCAAGACGCCCTCGCGGATACGCAGTATTTT
d_call: -; clone_size: few; v_call: TRBV18; j_call: TRBJ1-3; cdr3_aa: CASSPAYRDPGNTIYF; cdr3_nt: TGTGCCAGCTCACCCGCCTACAGGGATCCTGGAAACACCATATATTTT
d_call: -; clone_size: -; v_call: TRBV27; j_call: TRBJ2-1; cdr3_aa: CASSLTGNRDNEQFF; cdr3_nt: TGTGCCAGCAGTTTGACGGGGAACAGAGACAATGAGCAGTTCTTC
d_call: -; clone_size: -; v_call: TRBV18; j_call: TRBJ2-7; cdr3_aa: CASSPIRARAYEQYF; cdr3_nt: TGTGCCAGCTCACCGATACGGGCACGAGCCTACGAGCAGTACTTC
d_call: -; clone_size: -; v_call: TRBV7-3; j_call: TRBJ1-3; cdr3_aa: CASSLTGPGNTIYF; cdr3_nt: TGTGCCAGCAGCTTGACAGGACCTGGAAACACCATATATTTT
d_call: TRBD1; clone_size: -; v_call: TRBV5-1; j_call: TRBJ2-3; cdr3_aa: CASSLRDRATDTQYF; cdr3_nt: TGCGCCAGCAGCTTAAGGGACAGGGCCACAGATACGCAGTATTTT
d_call: TRBD1; clone_size: -; v_call: TRBV7-9; j_call: TRBJ1-1; cdr3_aa: CASSLGQGNEAFF; cdr3_nt: TGTGCCAGCAGCTTAGGACAGGGCAATGAAGCTTTCTTT
d_call: -; clone_size: -; v_call: TRBV28; j_call: TRBJ1-3; cdr3_aa: CATLSSGNTIYF; cdr3_nt: TGTGCCACGTTATCCTCTGGAAACACCATATATTTT
d_call: TRBD1; clone_size: -; v_call: TRBV28; j_call: TRBJ2-7; cdr3_aa: CASSSTDRSPSLEQYF; cdr3_nt: TGTGCCAGCAGTTCCACGGACAGGAGTCCCTCCTTGGAGCAGTACTTC
d_call: TRBD1; clone_size: -; v_call: TRBV29-1; j_call: TRBJ1-1; cdr3_aa: CSSYRGLTEAFF; cdr3_nt: TGCAGCTCCTACAGGGGTTTGACTGAAGCTTTCTTT
d_call: -; clone_size: -; v_call: TRBV11-3; j_call: TRBJ2-7; cdr3_aa: CASSSAPGQVVLYEQYF; cdr3_nt: TGTGCCAGCAGCTCAGCTCCGGGACAAGTGGTACTTTACGAGCAGTACTTC
d_call: -; clone_size: -; v_call: TRBV18; j_call: TRBJ1-5; cdr3_aa: CASSPGTGSHQPQHF; cdr3_nt: TGTGCCAGCTCACCAGGTACAGGGAGCCATCAGCCCCAGCATTTT
d_call: -; clone_size: -; v_call: TRBV28; j_call: TRBJ1-1; cdr3_aa: CASSRHSTVNTEAFF; cdr3_nt: TGTGCCAGCAGCCGCCACTCCACGGTGAACACTGAAGCTTTCTTT
d_call: -; clone_size: -; v_call: TRBV2; j_call: TRBJ2-7; cdr3_aa: CASSEGPYEQYF; cdr3_nt: TGTGCCAGCAGTGAAGGGCCCTACGAGCAGTACTTC
d_call: -; clone_size: -; v_call: TRBV5-1; j_call: TRBJ2-1; cdr3_aa: CASSLLGTYNEQFF; cdr3_nt: TGCGCCAGCAGCTTGCTGGGGACCTACAATGAGCAGTTCTTC
d_call: -; clone_size: -; v_call: TRBV29-1; j_call: TRBJ1-2; cdr3_aa: CSVTRDAPWGYTF; cdr3_nt: TGCAGCGTTACCCGGGACGCCCCTTGGGGCTACACCTTC
d_call: -; clone_size: -; v_call: TRBV9; j_call: TRBJ2-7; cdr3_aa: CASTPGMAAYEQYF; cdr3_nt: TGTGCCAGCACCCCGGGGATGGCTGCCTACGAGCAGTACTTC
d_call: -; clone_size: -; v_call: TRBV6-6; j_call: TRBJ1-3; cdr3_aa: CASSYSWGNTIYF; cdr3_nt: TGTGCCAGCAGTTACTCTTGGGGAAACACCATATATTTT
d_call: TRBD1; clone_size: -; v_call: TRBV18; j_call: TRBJ1-5; cdr3_aa: CASSPPRLQGGQPQHF; cdr3_nt: TGTGCCAGCTCACCCCCCCGGCTGCAGGGGGGTCAGCCCCAGCATTTT
d_call: TRBD1; clone_size: -; v_call: TRBV5-1; j_call: TRBJ2-3; cdr3_aa: CASSLHRGDTQYF; cdr3_nt: TGCGCCAGCAGCTTGCACAGGGGGGATACGCAGTATTTT
d_call: TRBD2; clone_size: -; v_call: TRBV5-1; j_call: TRBJ2-2; cdr3_aa: CASSPRTSGANTGELFF; cdr3_nt: TGCGCCAGCAGCCCTCGGACTAGCGGGGCTAACACCGGGGAGCTGTTTTTT
d_call: -; clone_size: -; v_call: TRBV7-9; j_call: TRBJ1-1; cdr3_aa: CASSLTGVTEAFF; cdr3_nt: TGTGCCAGCAGCTTAACCGGGGTCACTGAAGCTTTCTTT
d_call: -; clone_size: -; v_call: TRBV28; j_call: TRBJ2-7; cdr3_aa: CASSFQSEDPYEQYF; cdr3_nt: TGTGCCAGCAGTTTTCAGAGCGAAGACCCCTACGAGCAGTACTTC
d_call: TRBD2; clone_size: -; v_call: TRBV5-4; j_call: TRBJ2-3; cdr3_aa: CASSPTSLDTQYF; cdr3_nt: TGTGCCAGCAGCCCGACTAGCTTGGATACGCAGTATTTT
d_call: TRBD2; clone_size: -; v_call: TRBV7-6; j_call: TRBJ2-1; cdr3_aa: CASSLPLGAGGNNEQFF; cdr3_nt: TGTGCCAGCAGCTTACCCCTAGGGGCGGGAGGTAACAATGAGCAGTTCTTC
d_call: -; clone_size: -; v_call: TRBV28; j_call: TRBJ1-2; cdr3_aa: CASSLAPSRSGYTF; cdr3_nt: TGTGCCAGCAGTTTAGCCCCTTCGAGGAGTGGCTACACCTTC
d_call: TRBD2; clone_size: -; v_call: TRBV11-2; j_call: TRBJ2-3; cdr3_aa: CASSLDGQERLAGVDTQYF; cdr3_nt: TGTGCCAGCAGCTTAGATGGACAAGAAAGACTAGCGGGAGTAGATACGCAGTATTTT
d_call: -; clone_size: -; v_call: TRBV7-2; j_call: TRBJ2-3; cdr3_aa: CASSSSGPPPTDTQYF; cdr3_nt: TGTGCCAGCAGCAGTAGCGGCCCCCCTCCCACAGATACGCAGTATTTT